The 28 T cell receptor beta chains reported below all come from one sample, sequenced in a study of spatial heterogeneity in lung cancer. As to time point: sample taken at primary tumor resection. TCRdb recomputed calls from the 5' RACE reads with MiXCR, one row per CDR3 protein. Among about 300 distinct CDR3 sequences listed, about an eighth were seen once. The source was normal lung tissue next to the tumor, collected at surgery. These receptors were taken from a male donor with early-stage non-small cell lung cancer.

By proportion, this clonotype is large. Found in a library prepared for alpha chains, this beta chain is an off-target read, and its abundance has little meaning. J is TRBJ1-1 and V is TRBV5-1; D perhaps matches TRBD1 (6 bases). There are 13 residues in the CDR3. V gave up 4 bases and J gave up 2 bases, with 9 bases separating them. From germline, CDR1 is SGHRS and CDR2 YFSETQ. CDR3 sequence: CASSEDSNTEAFF. The CDR3 nucleotides are TGCGCCAGCAGCGAGGACAGTAACACTGAAGCTTTCTTT.

This clonotype is large. This beta chain is off target for a library built for alpha chains, so its abundance means little. The V gene is TRBV27, the J gene TRBJ1-4; maybe TRBD1 (6 bases). CDR1 MNHEY and CDR2 SMNVEV come from the germline V gene (reference sequence). CDR3 size: 14 residues. The germline V and J ends were trimmed by 4 bases and 7 bases, with 13 bases remaining between them. The CDR3 loop reads CASSSVGGGEKLFF. CDR3 sequence (DNA): TGTGCCAGCAGTTCAGTAGGGGGAGGTGAAAAACTGTTTTTT.

This clonotype is termed large. The library was prepared for alpha chains; this beta chain is a stray read, so its frequency means little. The chain is built from TRBV6-2 or TRBV6-3 and TRBJ2-2; 8 nucleotides agree with TRBD1. In germline, CDR1 is MNHEY, CDR2 SVGEGT. The V and J ends lost 0 bases and 4 bases, in that order; junction bases with no gene match: 13. There are 19 residues in the CDR3. CDR3 sequence (DNA): TGTGCCAGCAGTTACTCGAGAGAAAGGACAGGGCTTTTCACCGGGGAGCTGTTTTTT. Translating gives CASSYSRERTGLFTGELFF.

This clonotype is large. This beta chain turned up in a library designed for alpha chains; as an off-target read, its abundance says little. The V and J genes are TRBV5-1 and TRBJ2-1, with 7 bases lining up with TRBD1. In germline, CDR1 is SGHRS, CDR2 YFSETQ. The J segment lost 4 bases and the V segment lost 3 bases, leaving 10 bases of the junction unmatched. CDR3 length: 16 residues. The CDR3 DNA follows: TGCGCCAGCAGCTCTTCCCCGGGACAGATATACAATGAGCAGTTCTTC. As protein: CASSSSPGQIYNEQFF.

This clonotype is large. This beta chain slipped into a library made for alpha chains as a stray read, so its size is not meaningful. This sequence joins TRBV5-1 and TRBJ2-1, with 10 bases identical to TRBD2. The CDR3 sequence is 17 residues long. CDR1 is SGHRS, CDR2 YFSETQ, per germline. Germline trimming cut 7 bases from V and 8 bases from J; bases unmatched to any gene: 18. In nucleotides, the CDR3 is TGCGCCAGCGCGACCCGCAGCGGGGGGGCCGGTGGAGATGAGCAGTTCTTC. Translated, it gives CASATRSGGAGGDEQFF.

By sample fraction, this clonotype is hyperexpanded. This beta chain is a stray read from a library made for alpha chains; its abundance is not meaningful. CDR3 residues: CATRSSGVSGRNNEQFF. The CDR3 nucleotides read TGTGCCACCAGGAGTAGCGGGGTTTCGGGCCGCAACAATGAGCAGTTCTTC. The genes are TRBV27 and TRBJ2-1, with 8 bases aligning to TRBD2. V shed 10 bases and J 5 bases; nucleotides not matched to a gene: 19. Germline lookup yields CDR1 MNHEY and CDR2 SMNVEV (reference sequence). The CDR3 sequence is 17 residues long.

A note on this clonotype: This beta chain represents an off-target read in a library built for alpha chains; its size is of limited meaning. The chain employs TRBV5-4 and TRBJ2-3, with 10 bases lining up with TRBD2. Germline CDR1 and CDR2: SGHNT and YYREEE (reference sequence). This CDR3 is built from 14 residues. The V gene end was trimmed by 5 bases and the J gene end by 5 bases; junction bases not matched to a gene: 5. DNA of the CDR3: TGTGCCAGCAGACCTAGCGGGGGAGAAGATACGCAGTATTTT. It codes for CASRPSGGEDTQYF. Complete variable domain (other parts from reference TRBV5-4 and TRBJ2-3): ETGVTQSPTHLIKTRGQQVTLRCSSQSGHNTVSWYQQALGQGPQFIFQYYREEENGRGNFPPRFSGLQFPNYSSELNVNALELDDSALYLCASRPSGGEDTQYFGPGTRLTVL.

By frequency in the sample, this clonotype is large. Because the library targeted alpha chains, this beta chain is an off-target read whose size means little. The rearrangement links TRBV6-2 or TRBV6-3 to TRBJ2-1; 9 positions agree with TRBD1. CDR1 is MNHEY, CDR2 SVGEGT, per germline. The CDR3 sequence is 14 residues long. Trimming at V came to 6 bases and at J to 6 bases, leaving 6 bases not matched to a gene. CDR3 nucleotides: TGTGCCAGCAGGCCGGGACAGGGATTCAATGAGCAGTTCTTC. Amino acid sequence: CASRPGQGFNEQFF.

In the case of this clonotype: A library made for alpha chains picked up this beta chain off target, so its size means little. This chain joins TRBV5-1 and TRBJ1-1; perhaps TRBD1 as D (5 bases). The CDR3 has 13 amino acids. Germline loops: CDR1 SGHRS, CDR2 YFSETQ. The V end was cut by 4 bases, the J end by 2 bases, with 9 bases between. DNA of the CDR3: TGCGCCAGCAGCCTGGACACCAACACTGAAGCTTTCTTT. It translates to CASSLDTNTEAFF.

Relative to its sample, this clonotype is hyperexpanded. This beta chain is off target for a library built for alpha chains, so its abundance means little. The chain joins TRBV6-1 to TRBJ2-2; D not certain. CDR3 size: 12 residues. CDR1 and CDR2 (germline): MNHNS, SASEGT. V was pared by 7 bases and J by 5 bases, with 8 bases between. Written as DNA, the CDR3 is TGTGCCAGCACCGTGTGGACCGGGGAGCTGTTTTTT. The encoded protein is CASTVWTGELFF.

By share, this clonotype ranks as large. The size of this beta chain means little, since it is a stray read in a library made for alpha chains. The rearrangement joins TRBV10-3 to TRBJ2-1; either TRBD1 or TRBD2 may fit D (5 bases each). This CDR3 is 13 amino acids long. Germline V gene sequence: CDR1 ENHRY, CDR2 SYGVKD. The ends were cut back, 9 bases at V and 5 bases at J, with 14 bases in the middle. CDR3 in amino acids: CAISWGSNNEQFF. As DNA, the CDR3 is TGTGCCATTTCCTGGGGGAGTAACAATGAGCAGTTCTTC.

This clonotype is categorized as large. The library was prepared for alpha chains; this beta chain is a stray read, so its frequency means little. The chain uses TRBV20-1 and TRBJ2-1; weak D call: TRBD1 (6 bases). CDR3 length: 14 residues. CDR1 DFQATT and CDR2 SNEGSKA come from the germline V gene (reference sequence). V dropped 5 bases and J dropped 2 bases, with 13 bases sitting between them. This CDR3 reads CSAHGTNTYNEQFF. The CDR3 nucleotides are TGCAGTGCTCACGGGACAAATACCTACAATGAGCAGTTCTTC.

This clonotype occurred a few times. This beta chain appears as a stray read in a library generated for alpha chains; its size is not informative. The chain links TRBV29-1 to TRBJ2-3; weak D call: TRBD2 (6 bases). Looked up from germline, CDR1 is SQVTM and CDR2 is ANQGSEA. V lost 0 bases and J 6 bases, leaving 16 bases between the germline ends. CDR3 size: 15 residues. This chain's CDR3 is CSVEEGRREIDTQYF. The CDR3, as DNA: TGCAGCGTTGAAGAGGGCCGGAGGGAGATCGATACGCAGTATTTT.

This clonotype occurred a few times. A library prepared for alpha chains yielded this beta chain as an off-target read; its size is of little meaning. V usage is TRBV28 and J usage is TRBJ2-7; D may be TRBD1 or TRBD2 (6 bases each). The germline V gene has CDR1 MDHEN and CDR2 SYDVKM. The V gene lost 7 bases and the J gene lost 3 bases, with 13 bases spanning the gap. The CDR3 runs 13 residues. Here the CDR3 DNA reads TGTGCCAGCACCCGGGGGCCCCGCTACGAGCAGTACTTC. This sequence encodes CASTRGPRYEQYF. The variable domain in full, completed from reference TRBV28 and TRBJ2-7, reads DVKVTQSSRYLVKRTGEKVFLECVQDMDHENMFWYRQDPGLGLRLIYFSYDVKMKEKGDIPEGYSVSREKKERFSLILESASTNQTSMYLCASTRGPRYEQYFGPGTRLTVT.

In its sample, this clonotype is large (0.1 to 1%). This beta chain turned up in a library designed for alpha chains; as an off-target read, its abundance says little. The chain has TRBV27 and TRBJ2-2; D possibly matches TRBD1 or TRBD2 (5 bases each). This CDR3 is built from 12 residues. The germline CDR1 and CDR2 sequences are MNHEY and SMNVEV (reference sequence). Trimming removed 2 bases at V and 13 bases at J, with 11 bases between. In DNA form, the CDR3 reads TGTGCCAGCAGTTTAGGCCGGGACGTGCTGTTTTTT. It is translated as CASSLGRDVLFF.

This clonotype was detected a few times. Because this beta chain is a stray read in a library intended to capture alpha chains, its abundance should not be given much weight. The rearrangement uses TRBV11-2 and TRBJ2-2, with 9 bases aligning to TRBD2. The CDR3 loop spans 17 amino acids. Unmatched junction bases numbered 11, after V lost 5 bases and J lost 4 bases. Germline V lookup: CDR1 SGHAT, CDR2 FQNNGV. CDR3 DNA sequence: TGTGCCAGCAGCCCCCGCCCTAGCGGGGCCATCACCGGGGAGCTGTTTTTT. Protein product: CASSPRPSGAITGELFF.

This clonotype is judged large. This beta chain appears as a stray read in a library generated for alpha chains; its size is not informative. The chain uses TRBV28 and TRBJ2-1, with 7 bases identical to TRBD1. Trimming at V came to 7 bases and at J to 3 bases, leaving 9 bases not matched to a gene. The CDR3 consists of 15 residues. Germline V gene lookup returns CDR1 MDHEN and CDR2 SYDVKM. CDR3 nucleotide sequence: TGTGCCAGCACCAAAGGGGACAGTCGCTACAATGAGCAGTTCTTC. It yields the protein CASTKGDSRYNEQFF.

This clonotype is judged large. For a library built for alpha chains, this beta chain is a stray read; little rests on its size. This chain connects TRBV11-2 to TRBJ2-7, with 10 bases matching TRBD2. This CDR3 comprises 16 residues. The V gene's germline CDR1 is SGHAT and CDR2 FQNNGV. V shed 1 base, J shed 0 bases, and the junction held 3 bases outside the gene matches. CDR3 DNA: TGTGCCAGCAGCTTAGTCAGGACTAGCGGCTCCTACGAGCAGTACTTC. This gives the protein CASSLVRTSGSYEQYF.

Turning to this clonotype: Since it is a stray read in a library aimed at alpha chains, this beta chain has a size that is not meaningful. V gene TRBV20-1 combines with J gene TRBJ2-2; no clear D. Germline loops: CDR1 DFQATT, CDR2 SNEGSKA (reference sequence). The CDR3 extends over 16 amino acids. The V end was cut by 3 bases, the J end by 6 bases, with 20 bases between. CDR3 protein: CSARPSRGLGPGELFF. The CDR3, as DNA: TGCAGTGCTAGGCCTAGTCGAGGTTTGGGTCCCGGGGAGCTGTTTTTT.

As regards this clonotype: This beta chain represents an off-target read in a library built for alpha chains; its size is of limited meaning. This chain joins TRBV27 and TRBJ2-2; 8 nucleotides agree with TRBD1. Germline V lookup: CDR1 MNHEY, CDR2 SMNVEV (reference sequence). Trimming took 4 bases from V and 4 from J; bases not matched to a gene: 5. The CDR3 consists of 15 residues. The CDR3 nucleotides read TGTGCCAGCAGTTCGTTGACAGGGGTCACCGGGGAGCTGTTTTTT. The encoded protein is CASSSLTGVTGELFF.

As to this clonotype: This beta chain is an off-target read within a library intended for alpha chains, so its frequency means little. The chain uses TRBV27 and TRBJ2-3, with 10 bases identical to TRBD1. V shed 8 bases and J 3 bases; nucleotides not matched to a gene: 2. Germline values: CDR1 MNHEY, CDR2 SMNVEV (reference sequence). CDR3 size: 13 residues. CDR3 sequence (DNA): TGTGCCAGCTGGGGACAGGGGACAGATACGCAGTATTTT. It translates to CASWGQGTDTQYF.

A word on this clonotype: Because this beta chain is a stray read in a library intended to capture alpha chains, its abundance should not be given much weight. The chain carries TRBV2 and TRBJ2-3; 11 bases are shared with TRBD2. This CDR3 has 15 residues. Germline V CDR1 and CDR2: SNHLY, FYNNEI. With V trimmed by 6 bases and J by 4 bases, 6 bases remained unmatched. The CDR3 region is CASRIAGGPPDTQYF. In DNA form, the CDR3 reads TGTGCCAGCAGGATAGCGGGGGGGCCTCCAGATACGCAGTATTTT. The full variable domain, completed using reference TRBV2 and TRBJ2-3, is EPEVTQTPSHQVTQMGQEVILRCVPISNHLYFYWYRQILGQKVEFLVSFYNNEISEKSEIFDDQFSVERPDGSNFTLKIRSTKLEDSAMYFCASRIAGGPPDTQYFGPGTRLTVL.

Relative to its sample, this clonotype is large. This beta chain came through as a stray read in a library set up for alpha chains, and its size says little. The J gene is TRBJ2-1, the V gene TRBV6-6; no clear D. The V gene's germline CDR1 is MNHNY and CDR2 SVGAGI (reference sequence). Trimming shortened V by 2 bases and J by 8 bases, and 4 bases separated the two germline ends. The CDR3 is made up of 11 amino acids. This CDR3 is CASSYLYEQFF. CDR3 nucleotide sequence: TGTGCCAGCAGTTACCTCTATGAGCAGTTCTTC.

This clonotype was seen more than once but under ten times. A library made for alpha chains picked up this beta chain off target, so its size means little. The V call is TRBV3-1, the J call TRBJ2-3, with 8 bases fitting TRBD2. The CDR3 is 17 amino acids. The germline CDR1 and CDR2 sequences are LGHDT and YNNKEL (reference sequence). V shed 4 bases and J 5 bases; nucleotides not matched to a gene: 14. The CDR3 spells CASSLNHPGGGEDTQYF. CDR3 bases: TGTGCCAGCAGCCTTAACCACCCCGGGGGGGGTGAAGATACGCAGTATTTT.

Remarks on this clonotype: This beta chain is a stray sequence in a library constructed for alpha chains; its clone size is not meaningful. The chain uses TRBV6-2 or TRBV6-3 and TRBJ2-5; either TRBD1 or TRBD2 may fit D (5 bases each). CDR1 MNHEY and CDR2 SVGEGT come from the germline V gene. Trimming took off 8 bases at V and 5 bases at J, with 18 bases between the two ends. CDR3 size: 14 residues. The CDR3 sequence is CASARDAGKETQYF. The CDR3 coding sequence is TGTGCCAGCGCCCGGGACGCCGGCAAGGAGACCCAGTACTTC.

In its sample, this clonotype is large. Because the library targeted alpha chains, this beta chain is an off-target read whose size means little. This chain links TRBV9 with TRBJ2-5, with D maybe TRBD2 (5 bases). CDR3 size: 15 residues. Trimming removed 0 bases from V and 5 bases from J, with 14 bases in between. Germline V gene lookup returns CDR1 SGDLS and CDR2 YYNGEE. Written as DNA, the CDR3 is TGTGCCAGCAGCGTAGACTCAGGTAGAGGGGAGACCCAGTACTTC. Amino acid sequence: CASSVDSGRGETQYF.

This clonotype ranks as hyperexpanded. A library prepared for alpha chains yielded this beta chain as an off-target read; its size is of little meaning. This chain connects TRBV18 to TRBJ1-4, with D perhaps TRBD1 (5 bases). Per the germline V gene, CDR1 is KGHSH and CDR2 is LQKENI. This CDR3 spans 16 amino acids. V lost 2 bases to trimming and J lost 7 bases, with 17 bases between them. The CDR3 spells CASSPATRVGGEKLFF. The DNA of the CDR3 is TGTGCCAGCTCACCAGCCACTAGGGTTGGGGGTGAAAAACTGTTTTTT.

This clonotype was seen a handful of times. The library was built for alpha chains, so this beta chain is an off-target read and its size means little. This chain uses TRBV6-2 or TRBV6-3 with TRBJ2-2, with TRBD2 identical over 10 bases. This CDR3 contains 17 residues. CDR1 is MNHEY, CDR2 SVGEGT, per germline. V dropped 3 bases and J dropped 2; count of bases not matched to a gene: 6. Here the CDR3 reads CASSYSTSGVNTGELFF. CDR3 nucleotides: TGTGCCAGCAGTTATTCCACTAGCGGGGTAAACACCGGGGAGCTGTTTTTT.